A single sample is the source of the 21 T cell receptor beta chains below, sequenced in a study of vaccination and CD4 T cells after COVID-19. No cognate antigen is known for these TCRs. With the Oncomine TCR Beta short-read assay, DNA from cultured CD4+ T cells was sequenced. Scientists extracted genomic DNA from CD4+ T cells grown in culture. TCRdb reprocessed the PCR reads with MiXCR, giving one entry per CDR3 protein. Counted here are 10,000 or so distinct CDR3 sequences, around 37% occurring once; the ten biggest clones make up roughly 15%. The sample's treatment: approximately 10-day PBMC culture with coronavirus spike peptide pools or control peptides (ViraFEST assay). From the unexposed donor, CD4+ T cells were collected ahead of the COVID-19 pandemic (2011-2018). Input material: CD4+ T cells from blood, cultured in vitro. The source of these receptors is a human donor in good health.

This clonotype came up a few times. The DNA of the CDR3 is TGTGCCACCAGCAGACGCGGGGTGGACAGCCTAACGCAGTATTTT. Protein product: CATSRRGVDSLTQYF. The rearrangement joins TRBV15 to TRBJ2-3, with D tentatively TRBD1 or TRBD2 (6 bases each). Looked up from germline, CDR1 is LNHNV and CDR2 is YYDKDF (reference sequence). Trimming cost V 2 bases and J 9 bases, with 18 bases left between them. The CDR3 has 15 residues.

The CDR3 DNA is TGTGCCAGCAGACCCGCGGACAGGGGACACTATGGCTACACCTTC. This gives the protein CASRPADRGHYGYTF. V and J are TRBV6-2 or TRBV6-3 and TRBJ1-2; 9 bases fit TRBD1. Germline V gives CDR1 MNHEY, CDR2 SVGEGT. This CDR3 spans 15 amino acids. V gave up 6 bases and J gave up 3 bases; unmatched junction bases: 8.

The J gene is TRBJ2-2, the V gene TRBV4-2; D is unresolved. The CDR3 has 12 amino acids. The V end lost 2 bases, the J end lost 4 bases, and 2 bases lay between the germline ends. The germline CDR1 and CDR2 sequences are LGHNA and YNFKEQ. The CDR3 region is CASSQSTGELFF. CDR3 DNA: TGTGCCAGCAGCCAATCCACCGGGGAGCTGTTTTTT.

This clonotype has just a few counts. The genes are TRBV11-2 and TRBJ1-6, with unresolved D. Trimming pared 2 bases from V and 10 bases from J, leaving 15 bases between. CDR1 and CDR2 (germline): SGHAT, FQNNGV. This CDR3 comprises 15 residues. The CDR3 nucleotides are TGTGCCAGCAGCTTACGTAGCGGGCTAGTGTCACCCCTCCACTTT. It specifies CASSLRSGLVSPLHF.

The chain has TRBV24-1 and TRBJ2-1; D remains unclear. The CDR3 sequence is 13 residues long. CDR1 is KGHDR and CDR2 is SFDVKD in the germline V gene. V was shortened by 3 bases and J by 9 bases, with 11 bases between the two germline ends. Here the CDR3 DNA reads TGTGCCACCAGTGATCCCCGTCTTATTGAGCAGTTCTTC. Translated: CATSDPRLIEQFF.

The V gene is TRBV11-1, the J gene TRBJ2-7; D is ambiguous. Germline loops: CDR1 SGHAT, CDR2 FQDESV (reference sequence). The CDR3 has 15 amino acids. V gave up 3 bases and J gave up 3 bases, with 15 bases separating them. CDR3 amino acids: CASSFRTADNYEQYF. CDR3 DNA sequence: TGTGCCAGCAGCTTCAGAACAGCCGATAACTACGAGCAGTACTTC.

The chain combines TRBV15 with TRBJ2-1, with D tentatively TRBD1 (5 bases). CDR1 is LNHNV and CDR2 is YYDKDF in the germline V gene (reference sequence). This CDR3 spans 15 amino acids. The ends were cut back, 4 bases at V and 3 bases at J, with 13 bases in the middle. CDR3 nucleotide sequence: TGTGCCACCAGCAAGTTACAGGACAACTACAATGAGCAGTTCTTC. Its translation is CATSKLQDNYNEQFF.

The CDR3 coding sequence is TGTGCCAGCAGCTCGGGACAGGGGCCCTACAATGAGCAGTTCTTC. Its translation is CASSSGQGPYNEQFF. The rearrangement joins TRBV7-3 to TRBJ2-1, with 10 positions matching TRBD1. V shed 4 bases, J shed 2 bases, and the junction held 2 bases outside the gene matches. There are 15 residues in the CDR3. Germline CDR1 reads SGHTA; CDR2 reads FQGTGA.

The V and J genes are TRBV20-1 and TRBJ2-3; tentative D call: TRBD1 (5 bases). The CDR3 totals 14 residues. With 3 bases removed from V and 4 bases from J, the gap between germline ends came to 14 bases. Germline values: CDR1 DFQATT, CDR2 SNEGSKA (reference sequence). CDR3 DNA sequence: TGCAGTGCTAGGAGGCCAGGGTTCCCAGATACGCAGTATTTT. Amino acid sequence: CSARRPGFPDTQYF.

J is TRBJ2-7 and V is TRBV28; 8 positions match TRBD2. Germline CDR1 MDHEN, CDR2 SYDVKM. The CDR3 totals 13 residues. Trimming took 10 bases from V and 5 from J; bases not matched to a gene: 10. This CDR3 reads CATSGGAANEQYF. The DNA of the CDR3 is TGTGCCACCTCCGGGGGGGCGGCCAACGAGCAGTACTTC.

The chain couples TRBV24-1 to TRBJ1-5; the D is unclear. The CDR3 runs to 12 residues. Germline loops: CDR1 KGHDR, CDR2 SFDVKD. Trimming took off 5 bases at V and 1 base at J, with 2 bases between the two ends. The CDR3: CATSGSNQPQHF. CDR3 in DNA: TGTGCCACCAGTGGCAGCAATCAGCCCCAGCATTTT.

This clonotype was detected only once. The gene calls are TRBV20-1 and TRBJ1-5, with D tentatively TRBD1 (5 bases). The CDR3 spans 13 residues. V shed 7 bases and J shed 4 bases, with 14 bases lying between them. Germline CDR1 and CDR2: DFQATT and SNEGSKA (reference sequence). CDR3 in amino acids: CSVSPDSNQPQHF. DNA for the CDR3: TGCAGTGTTAGTCCCGACAGTAATCAGCCCCAGCATTTT.

The chain has TRBV30 and TRBJ1-1; no definite D call. V shed 3 bases and J shed 1 base, with 3 bases lying between them. CDR1 and CDR2 from the germline V gene are GTSNPN and SVGIG (reference sequence). The CDR3 has 11 residues. CDR3: CAWSWNTEAFF. The CDR3 nucleotides read TGTGCCTGGAGCTGGAACACTGAAGCTTTCTTT.

This clonotype was picked up a small number of times. The V gene is TRBV7-2, the J gene TRBJ2-3, with D possibly matching TRBD1 (5 bases). The V gene's germline CDR1 is SGHTA and CDR2 FQGNSA. Deletions cut 2 bases from V and 5 bases from J, with 14 bases between. This CDR3 has 15 residues. The CDR3 DNA reads as TGTGCCAGCAGCTTAAGATCCCTAGGGGAAGATACGCAGTATTTT. Translation: CASSLRSLGEDTQYF.

The chain has TRBV6-1 and TRBJ1-1; no reliable D call. The CDR3 runs 14 residues. V lost 6 bases, J lost 4 bases, and 15 bases lay in between. Germline loops: CDR1 MNHNS, CDR2 SASEGT. The CDR3 DNA reads TGTGCCAGCAGGCGGGAGGGTTCGGGCACTGAAGCTTTCTTT. This translates into CASRREGSGTEAFF.

J is TRBJ1-2 and V is TRBV20-1, with 9 bases identical to TRBD1. The CDR3 totals 13 residues. Trimming at V came to 7 bases and at J to 3 bases, leaving 6 bases not matched to a gene. From germline, CDR1 is DFQATT and CDR2 SNEGSKA (reference sequence). The CDR3 coding sequence is TGCAGTGTAGGGACAGGGCCTTACTATGGCTACACCTTC. This encodes CSVGTGPYYGYTF.

The V gene is TRBV30, the J gene TRBJ1-1; a possible D gene is TRBD1 (5 bases). This CDR3 spans 15 amino acids. From germline, CDR1 is GTSNPN and CDR2 SVGIG (reference sequence). Trimming shortened V by 0 bases and J by 3 bases, and 14 bases separated the two germline ends. The CDR3 is CAWSVWGREDTEAFF. The CDR3 DNA reads as TGTGCCTGGAGTGTCTGGGGCAGGGAAGACACTGAAGCTTTCTTT.

The gene calls are TRBV7-8 and TRBJ2-1, with 9 positions matching TRBD2. Germline CDR1 reads SGHVS; CDR2 reads FQNEAQ. The CDR3 spans 16 residues. The junction had 13 bases not matched to a gene; V was cut back by 5 bases and J by 8 bases. CDR3 sequence: CASSTGRSSGIDEQFF. CDR3 nucleotide sequence: TGTGCCAGCAGCACAGGGCGGTCTAGCGGGATCGATGAGCAGTTCTTC.

Regarding this clonotype: The DNA is omitted, as the CDR3 cannot be located on it reliably, and the CDR3 follows TCRdb's listing. V and J are TRBV7-5 and TRBJ1-1; TRBD1, the D gene given by the table, was not confirmed from the DNA. TRBV7-5 is listed as a pseudogene. Ends included, the CDR3 has 18 residues. This chain's CDR3 is CISVPETRHRGQRTEAFF.

This clonotype was recorded only once. The rearrangement uses TRBV12-3 or TRBV12-4 and TRBJ1-5, with 9 bases aligning to TRBD1. V was pared by 5 bases and J by 4 bases, with 6 bases of the junction left unmatched. The CDR3 is 15 amino acids. CDR3 DNA: TGTGCCAGCAGTCTCCGGGACAGGGATAATCAGCCCCAGCATTTT. As protein: CASSLRDRDNQPQHF.

The gene calls are TRBV7-2 and TRBJ2-3; 7 bases line up with TRBD2. V was pared by 4 bases and J by 3 bases, with 7 bases of the junction left unmatched. The CDR3 sequence is 15 residues long. Germline V gives CDR1 SGHTA, CDR2 FQGNSA. The CDR3 nucleotides are TGTGCCAGCAGCTCCGGACTAGGGGATACAGATACGCAGTATTTT. Its protein is CASSSGLGDTDTQYF.